Given below is one T cell receptor (beta chain) in context. The data derive from a study of T cell changes during pregnancy in multiple sclerosis. TCRdb's copy holds only in-frame clones and misses some; the assay was immunoSEQ multiplex PCR. The data hold around 60,000 clones, with 91% observed a single time. Sequences were derived from CD4+ T cells from peripheral blood mononuclear cells, sampled after pregnancy. This TCR derives from a female donor in good health, enrolled as a control in a pregnancy study.

CDR3 nucleotide sequence: TGTGCCAGTAGTAGGGACACCTACACTGAAGCTTTCTTT. Translation: CASSRDTYTEAFF. This sequence joins TRBV19 and TRBJ1-1; TRBD1 might be the D (6 bases). Trimming removed 4 bases at V and 3 bases at J, with 9 bases between. The CDR3 extends over 13 amino acids. Germline V gives CDR1 LNHDA, CDR2 SQIVND (reference sequence).